This entry lists 12 T cell receptor beta chains sequenced from one sample in a study of monozygotic twins with inflammatory bowel disease. Each CDR3 protein gets one entry in TCRdb, which reprocessed the 5' RACE reads and gives no DNA. This sample contains some 450,000 distinct CDR3 sequences. Source material: blood. These receptors came from a human donor with ulcerative colitis or Crohn's disease, or a healthy co-twin of an affected twin (not recorded which).

The V gene is TRBV6-2 or TRBV6-3, the J gene TRBJ2-5; TCRdb calls TRBD1, which cannot be checked without DNA. The CDR3 spans 14 residues. Germline loops: CDR1 MNHEY, CDR2 SVGEGT. CDR3: CASTDGQAGETQFF.

The chain recombines TRBV12-2 with TRBJ2-2; the D call from TCRdb, TRBD1, cannot be confirmed without DNA. TRBV12-2 is an annotated pseudogene. The CDR3 totals 16 residues. CDR3 amino acids: CASRLKGPGGEGELFF.

The chain couples TRBV18 to TRBJ2-7. Germline V gene sequence: CDR1 KGHSH, CDR2 LQKENI. The CDR3 totals 12 residues. The CDR3: CASSPTLYEQYF.

This chain joins TRBV7-8 and TRBJ2-5; TCRdb calls TRBD1, which cannot be checked without DNA. The CDR3 covers 13 residues. The V gene's germline CDR1 is SGHVS and CDR2 FQNEAQ. The CDR3: CASSLDKTEPQYF. The whole variable domain, remainder taken from reference TRBV7-8 and TRBJ2-5, is GAGVSQSPRYKVAKRGQDVALRCDPISGHVSLFWYQQALGQGPEFLTYFQNEAQLDKSGLPSDRFFAERPEGSVSTLKIQRTQQEDSAVYLCASSLDKTEPQYFGPGTRLLVL.

The chain uses TRBV27 and TRBJ1-5; TCRdb lists TRBD1, though no DNA is available to test this call. This CDR3 region has 15 residues. The germline gives CDR1 MNHEY, CDR2 SMNVEV (reference sequence). This CDR3 reads CASRPSLQGAQPQHF.

The chain recombines TRBV6-2 or TRBV6-3 with TRBJ1-5; absent DNA, TCRdb's TRBD1 call cannot be checked. The germline V gene encodes CDR1 MNHEY and CDR2 SVGEGT. The CDR3 loop spans 17 amino acids. CDR3 sequence reads: CASSQAVPGQGAKPQHF.

V and J are TRBV2 and TRBJ1-2; the D call from TCRdb, TRBD1, cannot be confirmed without DNA. CDR3 length: 13 amino acids. The germline CDR1 and CDR2 sequences are SNHLY and FYNNEI. The CDR3 here is CASSASGTYGYTF.

The CDR3 is CASSQHRVGYTF. This rearrangement joins TRBV4-1 to TRBJ1-2; TCRdb designates TRBD1, a call that cannot be tested without DNA. The CDR3 loop spans 12 amino acids. Germline CDR1 reads MGHRA; CDR2 reads YSYEKL.

The rearrangement uses TRBV20-1 and TRBJ2-7; TCRdb gives TRBD1 as the D gene, but with no DNA this cannot be confirmed. The CDR3 is 16 amino acids. From germline, CDR1 is DFQATT and CDR2 SNEGSKA (reference sequence). The CDR3 here is CSARDYRGPGDYEQYF.

The chain is built from TRBV29-1 and TRBJ2-2. The CDR3 is 14 amino acids. From germline, CDR1 is SQVTM and CDR2 ANQGSEA. CDR3 protein: CSVRKPRDTGELFF.

The chain joins TRBV19 to TRBJ2-5; TCRdb returns TRBD1, unconfirmable since there is no DNA. Germline V CDR1 and CDR2: LNHDA, SQIVND (reference sequence). The CDR3 is 15 residues long. The CDR3 sequence: CASSLSRGTWETQYF.

The rearrangement joins TRBV18 to TRBJ1-1; TCRdb's assignment of TRBD1 cannot be checked, as there is no DNA. CDR1 and CDR2 from the germline V gene are KGHSH and LQKENI. The CDR3 is 14 residues long. The CDR3 protein is CASCSTGDNTEAFF.